This entry is about one T cell receptor (beta chain). These data come from a study of preoperative IRX-2 immunotherapy in early breast cancer. Treatment reported: preoperative locoregional IRX-2 cytokine immunotherapy. Patients received preoperative, locoregional IRX-2 cytokine immunotherapy in a phase Ib study. The data were produced by immunoSEQ multiplex PCR, yet TCRdb's version contains in-frame clones alone and is incomplete. The sample records approximately 24,000 clones, over 85% being singletons. Deletions cut 1 base from V and 8 bases from J, with 12 bases between. The germline gives CDR1 LGHNA, CDR2 YNFKEQ. The CDR3 spans 15 residues.

The V gene is TRBV4-2, the J gene TRBJ1-6; D is ambiguous. Sequencing was performed on tumor tissue, taken after IRX-2 immunotherapy. This clonotype was obtained from a human donor with breast cancer. CDR3 in DNA: TGTGCCAGCAGCCAAGTTGGAGGAGGACATTCACCCCTCCACTTT. Its translation: CASSQVGGGHSPLHF.